A single T cell receptor delta chain is shown here with its context. One base away lies a much larger clone, so this may be a sequencing read error. The sample holds other DNA sequences that translate to the same CDR3. This sample is part of a study of gamma-delta T cells after stem cell transplantation. TCRdb reran clone calling via CATT on the RT-PCR reads. The sample lists over a thousand delta-chain clones, about 2.4% occurring once. The CDR3 extends over 21 amino acids. Germline V CDR1 and CDR2: GEAIGNYY, EKD. V was clipped by 0 bases and J by 0 bases; unmatched bases: 19. V usage is TRDV2 and J usage is TRDJ1; the match to TRDD3 covers 9 bases. The sequenced sample consisted of gamma-delta T cells. This clonotype was obtained from a human donor. It is not recorded whose cells these are; they may come from a transplant donor. CDR3: CACDTVRAPLLGDTYTDKLIF. CDR3 coding DNA: TGTGCCTGTGACACCGTAAGGGCCCCGTTACTGGGGGACACGTACACCGATAAACTCATCTTT.